What follows are 29 T cell receptor beta chains derived from one specimen sequenced in a study of blood T cell repertoires in COVID-19. This table comes from immunoSEQ multiplex PCR, and its TCRdb copy is limited to in-frame clones, with some not included. The sample shows 260,000 or so clones, 65% to 90% of them seen only once. Sequenced: PBMCs or T cells enriched from blood (not recorded which). All receptors come from a man aged 18 to 29 who had recovered from COVID-19.

The chain has TRBV5-1 and TRBJ2-7; 7 positions match TRBD2. The CDR3 totals 14 residues. CDR1 is SGHRS, CDR2 YFSETQ, per germline. V shed 7 bases and J 0 bases; nucleotides not matched to a gene: 7. The CDR3 spells CASAYREVSYEQYF. The CDR3 nucleotides are TGCGCCAGCGCTTACCGGGAGGTCTCCTACGAGCAGTACTTC.

The rearrangement links TRBV19 to TRBJ2-3; tentative D call: TRBD2 (6 bases). The V gene's germline CDR1 is LNHDA and CDR2 SQIVND (reference sequence). V was cut by 5 bases and J by 3 bases, with 9 bases left in between. The CDR3 sequence is 13 residues long. The CDR3 here is CASSWGETDTQYF. In DNA form, the CDR3 reads TGTGCCAGTAGTTGGGGGGAAACAGATACGCAGTATTTT.

This rearrangement joins TRBV7-9 to TRBJ1-1, with D tentatively TRBD1 (5 bases). CDR1 and CDR2 (germline): SEHNR, FQNEAQ (reference sequence). The CDR3 length is 15 residues. The ends were cut back, 6 bases at V and 1 base at J, with 15 bases in the middle. This CDR3 is CASSPSGEENTEAFF. CDR3 DNA: TGTGCCAGCAGTCCATCGGGGGAAGAGAACACTGAAGCTTTCTTT.

Only a few counts were recorded for this clone. The chain has TRBV5-1 and TRBJ1-2, with a weak D call TRBD1 (5 bases). Germline CDR1 SGHRS, CDR2 YFSETQ. The CDR3 runs 13 residues. V was trimmed by 1 base and J by 8 bases, leaving 12 bases between them. CDR3 bases: TGCGCCAGCAGCTTGCTGGACACGGAGGGCTACACCTTC. Its translation is CASSLLDTEGYTF.

This chain joins TRBV15 and TRBJ1-3; D is possibly TRBD1 (5 bases). Germline values: CDR1 LNHNV, CDR2 YYDKDF (reference sequence). The CDR3 runs to 15 residues. Trimming removed 1 base from V and 4 bases from J, with 11 bases in between. CDR3 sequence (DNA): TGTGCCACCAGCAGAGGGAGGGGATCAGGAAACACCATATATTTT. Protein sequence: CATSRGRGSGNTIYF.

The chain is built from TRBV18 and TRBJ1-1; 7 nucleotides align to TRBD1. CDR1 is KGHSH, CDR2 LQKENI, per germline. The CDR3 consists of 14 residues. Trimming cost V 0 bases and J 4 bases; bases outside gene matches: 2. The CDR3 coding sequence is TGTGCCAGCTCACCACCGACAGGGCCCACTGAAGCTTTCTTT. Translated, it gives CASSPPTGPTEAFF.

The chain uses TRBV28 and TRBJ1-1; D call uncertain. Trimming took 8 bases from V and 8 from J, leaving 12 bases between them. The germline CDR1 and CDR2 sequences are MDHEN and SYDVKM. The CDR3 is 11 amino acids. CDR3 sequence: CASEAVREAFF. The CDR3 DNA is TGTGCCAGCGAGGCAGTGAGAGAAGCTTTCTTT.

This chain joins TRBV2 and TRBJ2-7; TRBD2 matches 9 bases. This CDR3 is 17 amino acids long. Germline-derived CDR1 and CDR2 are SNHLY and FYNNEI. V lost 11 bases, J lost 6 bases, and 23 bases stayed unmatched. The CDR3 loop reads CARGGAAASGVVGEQYF. In nucleotides, the CDR3 is TGTGCCCGCGGGGGGGCGGCGGCTAGCGGGGTTGTCGGCGAGCAGTACTTC.

This clone has just a few counts. This chain joins TRBV3-1 (or the pseudogene TRBV3-2) and TRBJ1-1; D is unresolved. The CDR3 covers 14 residues. Germline CDR1 and CDR2: LGHDT and YNNKEL (reference sequence). Trimming stripped 0 bases from V and 4 bases from J, with 9 bases between. The CDR3 loop is CASSQDPGFTEAFF. The CDR3 nucleotides are TGTGCCAGCAGCCAAGATCCCGGGTTCACTGAAGCTTTCTTT.

The J gene is TRBJ2-1, the V gene TRBV5-1, with 9 bases identical to TRBD1. The CDR3 loop spans 16 amino acids. V lost 4 bases, J lost 2 bases, and 7 bases stayed unmatched. The V gene's germline CDR1 is SGHRS and CDR2 YFSETQ. The CDR3 protein is CASSRPGQGPYNEQFF. The CDR3 nucleotides read TGCGCCAGCAGCCGCCCGGGACAGGGACCCTACAATGAGCAGTTCTTC.

The chain is built from TRBV24-1 and TRBJ2-3; 9 positions agree with TRBD2. The V gene's germline CDR1 is KGHDR and CDR2 SFDVKD. The CDR3 spans 17 residues. V lost 1 base and J lost 2; bases outside the gene matches: 6. The CDR3 coding sequence is TGTGCCACCAGTGATTTCTGGCTAGCGGGATCCACAGATACGCAGTATTTT. This codes for CATSDFWLAGSTDTQYF.

V is TRBV24-1 and J is TRBJ2-1; D is uncertain. From germline, CDR1 is KGHDR and CDR2 SFDVKD. There are 13 residues in the CDR3. The V end lost 0 bases, the J end lost 3 bases, and 2 bases lay between the germline ends. Written as DNA, the CDR3 is TGTGCCACCAGTGATTTGCACTACAATGAGCAGTTCTTC. Encoded protein: CATSDLHYNEQFF.

This rearrangement joins TRBV5-1 to TRBJ2-2, with 7 bases fitting TRBD1. V lost 4 bases to trimming and J lost 4 bases; unmatched junction nucleotides: 7. CDR3 length: 15 residues. The germline CDR1 and CDR2 sequences are SGHRS and YFSETQ. This chain's CDR3 is CASSGSHRGTGELFF. The CDR3 DNA is TGCGCCAGCAGCGGCTCCCACAGGGGCACCGGGGAGCTGTTTTTT.

The V call is TRBV4-2, the J call TRBJ2-7, with TRBD2 as a possible D gene (5 bases). The CDR3 consists of 14 residues. Looked up from germline, CDR1 is LGHNA and CDR2 is YNFKEQ. V was shortened by 2 bases and J by 3 bases, with 11 bases between the two germline ends. The CDR3 loop is CASSQTNSVYEQYF. Here the CDR3 DNA reads TGTGCCAGCAGCCAAACTAATAGCGTCTACGAGCAGTACTTC.

The CDR3 region is CASSGYREADTEAFF. DNA of the CDR3: TGTGCCAGCAGTGGATACAGGGAGGCGGACACTGAAGCTTTCTTT. The J gene is TRBJ1-1, the V gene TRBV25-1; TRBD1 is a possible D gene (6 bases). Germline V gene lookup returns CDR1 MGHDK and CDR2 SYGVNS. The V end lost 4 bases, the J end lost 3 bases, and 15 bases lay between the germline ends. This CDR3 comprises 15 residues. Based on the CDR3 plus reference TRBV25-1 and TRBJ1-1, the full variable domain is EADIYQTPRYLVIGTGKKITLECSQTMGHDKMYWYQQDPGMELHLIHYSYGVNSTEKGDLSSESTVSRIRTEHFPLTLESARPSHTSQYLCASSGYREADTEAFFGQGTRLTVV.

V usage is TRBV7-9 and J usage is TRBJ2-3; D gene ambiguous. Trimming removed 5 bases from V and 2 bases from J, with 5 bases in between. The CDR3 consists of 12 residues. CDR1 and CDR2 from the germline V gene are SEHNR and FQNEAQ (reference sequence). In nucleotides, the CDR3 is TGTGCCAGCAGCGAACTCACAGATACGCAGTATTTT. It specifies CASSELTDTQYF.

The chain has TRBV13 and TRBJ2-1; 7 bases line up with TRBD1. The trim removed 2 bases at V and 2 bases at J, leaving 15 bases unmatched. The CDR3 consists of 19 residues. The germline V gene has CDR1 PRHDT and CDR2 FYEKMQ (reference sequence). The CDR3 DNA reads as TGTGCCAGCAGCTTACGCCCTGGCTCCGGGACAGCCCCCTACAATGAGCAGTTCTTC. Translated: CASSLRPGSGTAPYNEQFF.

The chain couples TRBV28 to TRBJ1-1; D possibly corresponds to TRBD1 (5 bases). Germline values: CDR1 MDHEN, CDR2 SYDVKM. The CDR3 runs 12 residues. V lost 6 bases and J lost 9, with 14 bases in between. As DNA, the CDR3 is TGTGCCAGCAGCCGGAGGGCAGGGAAAGCTTTCTTT. It codes for CASSRRAGKAFF.

This clone was counted only a few times. The chain employs TRBV19 and TRBJ1-1; D ambiguous. Germline values: CDR1 LNHDA, CDR2 SQIVND (reference sequence). Trimming took off 1 base at V and 6 bases at J, with 12 bases between the two ends. The CDR3 has 14 residues. The CDR3 protein is CASSIAGTSSEAFF. The CDR3 DNA follows: TGTGCCAGTAGTATAGCGGGTACCTCCTCTGAAGCTTTCTTT.

The chain recombines TRBV6-5 with TRBJ2-7; 8 bases match TRBD1. The CDR3 is made up of 16 amino acids. Germline trimming cut 0 bases from V and 5 bases from J; bases unmatched to any gene: 9. In germline, CDR1 is MNHEY, CDR2 SVGAGI. DNA of the CDR3: TGTGCCAGCAGTTACTCGCTTGGACAGGGATCGAACGAGCAGTACTTC. As protein: CASSYSLGQGSNEQYF.

The rearrangement joins TRBV11-3 to TRBJ1-2; TRBD1 matches at 7 bases. The CDR3 has 14 amino acids. Germline lookup yields CDR1 SGHNT and CDR2 YENEEA. The ends lost 5 bases at V and 8 bases at J; junction bases unmatched: 11. The CDR3 spells CASSPGTAIPGYTF. In DNA, the CDR3 is TGTGCCAGCAGCCCAGGGACAGCCATCCCGGGCTACACCTTC.

The gene calls are TRBV19 and TRBJ2-3, with D perhaps TRBD2 (7 bases). Germline V gene data show CDR1 as LNHDA and CDR2 as SQIVND (reference sequence). Trimming stripped 7 bases from V and 5 bases from J, with 16 bases between. The CDR3 covers 14 residues. CDR3 region: CASNNPGGVDTQYF. The CDR3 DNA reads TGTGCCAGTAACAACCCGGGGGGCGTAGATACGCAGTATTTT.

This clone was seen only a few times. V gene TRBV29-1 combines with J gene TRBJ2-1; 9 bases map to TRBD1. Trimming took 6 bases from V and 0 from J; bases not matched to a gene: 3. The CDR3 sequence is 14 residues long. Germline assignment: CDR1 SQVTM and CDR2 ANQGSEA. The CDR3 DNA follows: TGCAGCGTCAAGGACAGGGGCTCCTACAATGAGCAGTTCTTC. This sequence encodes CSVKDRGSYNEQFF.

The chain combines TRBV27 with TRBJ2-2; possible D gene TRBD1, 5 bases. V dropped 4 bases and J dropped 2 bases, with 11 bases sitting between them. CDR1 MNHEY and CDR2 SMNVEV come from the germline V gene (reference sequence). The CDR3 extends over 15 amino acids. The chain's CDR3 is CASSSRQFNTGELFF. The CDR3 coding sequence is TGTGCCAGCAGTTCCCGACAGTTTAACACCGGGGAGCTGTTTTTT.

This clone was recorded a few times. This chain connects TRBV11-2 to TRBJ1-5; D gene uncertain. CDR3 length: 13 residues. The germline V gene has CDR1 SGHAT and CDR2 FQNNGV. The V gene lost 0 bases and the J gene lost 4 bases, with 4 bases spanning the gap. The CDR3 bases are TGTGCCAGCAGCTTAGACGGGAATCAGCCCCAGCATTTT. Its translation is CASSLDGNQPQHF. The whole variable domain, filled in from reference TRBV11-2 and TRBJ1-5, reads EAGVAQSPRYKIIEKRQSVAFWCNPISGHATLYWYQQILGQGPKLLIQFQNNGVVDDSQLPKDRFSAERLKGVDSTLKIQPAKLEDSAVYLCASSLDGNQPQHFGDGTRLSIL.

The chain is built from TRBV7-9 and TRBJ1-2; D unclear. V lost 0 bases and J lost 2, with 7 bases in between. The CDR3 extends over 14 amino acids. In germline, CDR1 is SEHNR, CDR2 FQNEAQ (reference sequence). DNA for the CDR3: TGTGCCAGCAGCTTAGCCGGGGAAAACTATGGCTACACCTTC. Protein product: CASSLAGENYGYTF.

The chain carries TRBV24-1 and TRBJ1-2; 9 nucleotides agree with TRBD1. Per the germline V gene, CDR1 is KGHDR and CDR2 is SFDVKD. There are 12 residues in the CDR3. The V gene end was trimmed by 9 bases and the J gene end by 8 bases; junction bases not matched to a gene: 6. As DNA, the CDR3 is TGTGCCACCGGGACAGGGACCAGCGGCTACACCTTC. Translated, it gives CATGTGTSGYTF.

The chain has TRBV5-1 and TRBJ2-7, with no clear D. V lost 0 bases, J lost 2 bases, and 9 bases lay in between. Germline lookup yields CDR1 SGHRS and CDR2 YFSETQ. The CDR3 totals 14 residues. The CDR3, as DNA: TGCGCCAGCAGCTTGGGTTTCAGCGCCTACGAGCAGTACTTC. This translates into CASSLGFSAYEQYF. Using reference TRBV5-1 and TRBJ2-7 for the parts outside the CDR3, the full variable domain is KAGVTQTPRYLIKTRGQQVTLSCSPISGHRSVSWYQQTPGQGLQFLFEYFSETQRNKGNFPGRFSGRQFSNSRSEMNVSTLELGDSALYLCASSLGFSAYEQYFGPGTRLTVT.

The genes are TRBV6-2 or TRBV6-3 and TRBJ1-5; D ambiguous. V was shortened by 8 bases and J by 1 base, with 12 bases between the two germline ends. Germline V CDR1 and CDR2: MNHEY, SVGEGT. The CDR3 spans 14 residues. The CDR3 region is CASGPAGSNQPQHF. The DNA for the CDR3 is TGTGCCAGCGGCCCCGCGGGAAGCAATCAGCCCCAGCATTTT.